The rows below give T cell receptor beta chains drawn from one sample of a study of blood T cell repertoires in COVID-19. Here immunoSEQ multiplex PCR was the method, and the copy in TCRdb shows in-frame clones only, minus some. The repertoire holds some 88,000 clones, with 85% to 90% as singletons. Specimen: peripheral blood. The origin of the receptors is a man aged 60-69 years with acute or convalescent COVID-19. Each CDR3 is given with its conserved first and last residue. D genes are given only for firm matches. Clone size is stated in some rows and not others, as once, few, many or a class when expanded.

len: 14
j_gene: TRBJ1-2
v_gene: TRBV6-5
d_gene: -
abundance: -
CDR3nt: TGTGCCAGCACCAAGGGGGGGGCTAACTATGGCTACACCTTC
CDR3aa: CASTKGGANYGYTF

len: 13
j_gene: TRBJ2-5
v_gene: TRBV6-5
d_gene: -
abundance: -
CDR3nt: TGTGCCAGCAGGTTAGGGGGCCAAGAGACCCAGTACTTC
CDR3aa: CASRLGGQETQYF

len: 15
j_gene: TRBJ2-5
v_gene: TRBV3-1/TRBV3-2
d_gene: -
abundance: -
CDR3nt: TGTGCCAGCAGCCAAGTTCGAGGGATCGGGGAGACCCAGTACTTC
CDR3aa: CASSQVRGIGETQYF

len: 17
j_gene: TRBJ2-1
v_gene: TRBV15
d_gene: TRBD2
abundance: -
CDR3nt: TGTGCCACCAGCAGAGATAGGGGGACTAGCGGGAGGGATGAGCAGTTCTTC
CDR3aa: CATSRDRGTSGRDEQFF

len: 16
j_gene: TRBJ2-5
v_gene: TRBV19
d_gene: TRBD2
abundance: -
CDR3nt: TGTGCCAGTAGTATAAGCGGGCCGGCGGGAGGGGAGACCCAGTACTTC
CDR3aa: CASSISGPAGGETQYF

len: 16
j_gene: TRBJ1-4
v_gene: TRBV7-2
d_gene: -
abundance: -
CDR3nt: TGTGCCAGCAGCTTAGTCGGGAGGGTGGTGAATGAAAAACTGTTTTTT
CDR3aa: CASSLVGRVVNEKLFF

len: 12
j_gene: TRBJ1-6
v_gene: TRBV19
d_gene: -
abundance: -
CDR3nt: TGTGCCAGCTCAAGGGAGGGGTCACCCCTCCACTTT
CDR3aa: CASSREGSPLHF

len: 17
j_gene: TRBJ1-2
v_gene: TRBV5-1
d_gene: TRBD1
abundance: -
CDR3nt: TGCGCCAGCAGCTTGGAGGGACAGGGGGGAACTAACTATGGCTACACCTTC
CDR3aa: CASSLEGQGGTNYGYTF

len: 13
j_gene: TRBJ1-5
v_gene: TRBV15
d_gene: -
abundance: -
CDR3nt: TGTGCCACCAGCAGTGGTCGGGGTCAGCCCCAGCATTTT
CDR3aa: CATSSGRGQPQHF

len: 15
j_gene: TRBJ1-2
v_gene: TRBV25-1
d_gene: -
abundance: -
CDR3nt: TGTGCCAGCAGTGATCCAGGGGCTTCCACTATTGGCTACACCTTC
CDR3aa: CASSDPGASTIGYTF

len: 15
j_gene: TRBJ2-1
v_gene: TRBV5-1
d_gene: TRBD2
abundance: few
CDR3nt: TGCGCCAGCAGCCGACGACTAGCGGGAGGCTGGGAGCAGTTCTTC
CDR3aa: CASSRRLAGGWEQFF

len: 11
j_gene: TRBJ2-7
v_gene: TRBV30
d_gene: TRBD2
abundance: -
CDR3nt: TGTGCCTGGAGGCGGGGGGACAAGGGGTACTTC
CDR3aa: CAWRRGDKGYF

len: 16
j_gene: TRBJ2-1
v_gene: TRBV7-9
d_gene: -
abundance: once
CDR3nt: TGTGCCAGCAGCTTCCGACTGGGGGGACGAGCTAATGAGCAGTTCTTC
CDR3aa: CASSFRLGGRANEQFF

len: 15
j_gene: TRBJ1-3
v_gene: TRBV10-3
d_gene: TRBD1
abundance: -
CDR3nt: TGTGCCATCAGTTCAGACAGGGGGTCTGGAAACACCATATATTTT
CDR3aa: CAISSDRGSGNTIYF

len: 14
j_gene: TRBJ2-7
v_gene: TRBV30
d_gene: TRBD2
abundance: -
CDR3nt: TGTGCCTGGAGTGGTCGAGGGAGGGCCGGCGAGCAGTACTTC
CDR3aa: CAWSGRGRAGEQYF

len: 16
j_gene: TRBJ2-7
v_gene: TRBV5-6
d_gene: TRBD1
abundance: few
CDR3nt: TGTGCCAGCAGCTTGTCCCTGGGGACAGGGACGGTCGAGCAGTACTTC
CDR3aa: CASSLSLGTGTVEQYF

len: 14
j_gene: TRBJ2-3
v_gene: TRBV5-5
d_gene: TRBD2
abundance: once
CDR3nt: TGTGCCAGCAGCTCGACTAGCGGGGGAGATACGCAGTATTTT
CDR3aa: CASSSTSGGDTQYF

len: 16
j_gene: TRBJ1-5
v_gene: TRBV19
d_gene: TRBD1
abundance: -
CDR3nt: TGTGCCAGTAGTATAGGGGGACAGGCCCGGGGCCAGCCCCAGCATTTT
CDR3aa: CASSIGGQARGQPQHF

len: 16
j_gene: TRBJ2-1
v_gene: TRBV5-1
d_gene: TRBD2
abundance: -
CDR3nt: TGCGCCAGCAGCTTTCCGACTAGCGGGGCATACAATGAGCAGTTCTTC
CDR3aa: CASSFPTSGAYNEQFF

len: 16
j_gene: TRBJ2-1
v_gene: TRBV5-1
d_gene: TRBD1
abundance: -
CDR3nt: TGCGCCAGCAGCCGAGACAGGGCTTCAGGGGCCAATGAGCAGTTCTTC
CDR3aa: CASSRDRASGANEQFF

len: 17
j_gene: TRBJ2-3
v_gene: TRBV7-2
d_gene: TRBD2
abundance: -
CDR3nt: TGTGCCAGCAGCTTAGCCCCTGGCGGGGGGGGCACGAATACGCAGTATTTT
CDR3aa: CASSLAPGGGGTNTQYF

len: 15
j_gene: TRBJ1-5
v_gene: TRBV19
d_gene: -
abundance: -
CDR3nt: TGTGCCACCTCTCGTTTAGACTATAGCAATCAGCCCCAGCATTTT
CDR3aa: CATSRLDYSNQPQHF

len: 15
j_gene: TRBJ1-6
v_gene: TRBV19
d_gene: TRBD1
abundance: few
CDR3nt: TGTGCCAGTAGTTCCTTGACAGGGACTAATTCACCCCTCCACTTT
CDR3aa: CASSSLTGTNSPLHF

len: 20
j_gene: TRBJ2-1
v_gene: TRBV9
d_gene: TRBD2
abundance: -
CDR3nt: TGTGCCAGCAGCGTATTCGGGGAGGGAGTTGGTAGCGGGGGTTGGAATGAGCAGTTCTTC
CDR3aa: CASSVFGEGVGSGGWNEQFF

len: 13
j_gene: TRBJ2-5
v_gene: TRBV7-9
d_gene: -
abundance: -
CDR3nt: TGTGCCAGCAGCCAAGCTTACGGGGAGACCCAGTACTTC
CDR3aa: CASSQAYGETQYF

len: 14
j_gene: TRBJ1-6
v_gene: TRBV25-1
d_gene: -
abundance: -
CDR3nt: TGTGCCAGCAGTGAGAGGTGGGATAATTCACCCCTCCACTTT
CDR3aa: CASSERWDNSPLHF

len: 14
j_gene: TRBJ2-1
v_gene: TRBV9
d_gene: -
abundance: -
CDR3nt: TGTGCCAGCAGCGTAGGACTAACCTACAATGAGCAGTTCTTC
CDR3aa: CASSVGLTYNEQFF

len: 12
j_gene: TRBJ1-6
v_gene: TRBV3-1/TRBV3-2
d_gene: -
abundance: -
CDR3nt: TGTGCCAGCAGCCTCCTTAATTCACCCCTCCACTTT
CDR3aa: CASSLLNSPLHF

len: 15
j_gene: TRBJ1-2
v_gene: TRBV7-8
d_gene: TRBD1
abundance: -
CDR3nt: TGTGCCAGCAGCGCCCGGGACAGGGGGGAGCATGGCTACACCTTC
CDR3aa: CASSARDRGEHGYTF